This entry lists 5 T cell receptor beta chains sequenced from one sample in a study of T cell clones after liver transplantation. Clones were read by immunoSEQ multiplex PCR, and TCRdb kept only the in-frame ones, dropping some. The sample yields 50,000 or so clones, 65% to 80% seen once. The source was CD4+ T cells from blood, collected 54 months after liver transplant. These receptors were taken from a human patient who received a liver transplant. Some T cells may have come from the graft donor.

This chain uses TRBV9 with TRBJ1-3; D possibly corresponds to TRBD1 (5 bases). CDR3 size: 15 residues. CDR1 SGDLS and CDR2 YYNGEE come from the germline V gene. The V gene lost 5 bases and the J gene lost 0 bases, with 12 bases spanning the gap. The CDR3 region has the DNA TGTGCCAGCAGTCTAGCCGGGGGCTCTGGAAACACCATATATTTT. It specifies CASSLAGGSGNTIYF. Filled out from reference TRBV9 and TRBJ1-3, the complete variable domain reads DSGVTQTPKHLITATGQRVTLRCSPRSGDLSVYWYQQSLDQGLQFLIQYYNGEERAKGNILERFSAQQFPDLHSELNLSSLELGDSALYFCASSLAGGSGNTIYFGEGSWLTVV.

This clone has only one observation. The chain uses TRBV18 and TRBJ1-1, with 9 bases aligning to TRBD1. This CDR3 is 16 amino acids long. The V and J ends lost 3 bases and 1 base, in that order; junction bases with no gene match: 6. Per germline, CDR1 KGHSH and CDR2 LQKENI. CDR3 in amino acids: CASSPAETGGNTEAFF. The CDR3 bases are TGTGCCAGCTCACCCGCCGAGACAGGGGGGAACACTGAAGCTTTCTTT.

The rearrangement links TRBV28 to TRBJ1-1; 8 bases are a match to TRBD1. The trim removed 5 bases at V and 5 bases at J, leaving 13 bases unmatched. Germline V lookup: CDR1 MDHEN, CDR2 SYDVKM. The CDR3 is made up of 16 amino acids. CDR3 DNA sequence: TGTGCCAGCAGTCCTAACTCCGGGACAGGCGGGACTGAAGCTTTCTTT. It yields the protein CASSPNSGTGGTEAFF.

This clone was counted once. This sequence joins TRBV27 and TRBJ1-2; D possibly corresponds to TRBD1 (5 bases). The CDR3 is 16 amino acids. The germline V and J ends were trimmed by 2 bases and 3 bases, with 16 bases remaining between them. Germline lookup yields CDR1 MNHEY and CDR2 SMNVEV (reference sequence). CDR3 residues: CASSLKWDRVDYGYTF. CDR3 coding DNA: TGTGCCAGCAGTTTAAAATGGGACCGAGTGGACTATGGCTACACCTTC.

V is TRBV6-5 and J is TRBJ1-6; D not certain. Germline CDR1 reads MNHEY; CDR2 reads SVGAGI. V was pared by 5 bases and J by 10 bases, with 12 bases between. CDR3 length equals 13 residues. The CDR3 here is CASSVGPRSPLHF. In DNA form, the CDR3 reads TGTGCCAGCAGTGTGGGCCCGAGATCACCCCTCCACTTT.